This T cell receptor beta chain was documented in a study of cytomegalovirus exposure and HLA in healthy donors. Study results and limitations: CMV antigen specificity of a few CMV-associated chains was confirmed in vitro. Cytomegalovirus association was listed for 150 to 200 TCR beta chains. It has been reported that TCR beta sequences accurately predicted the HLA-A and HLA-B alleles of most subjects.

Germline CDR1 SGHTA, CDR2 FQGNSA. The CDR3 runs to 19 residues. Trimming left V 3 bases short and J 1 base short, with 24 bases between. The PCR had 60 Vbeta and 13 Jbeta primers. Assay used: immunoSEQ multiplex PCR; TCRdb lists only in-frame clones, some missing. The sample lists some 88,000 clones, over 65% occurring once. Of note for this clone: Antigen unknown.

Donors sampled were nominally healthy, though unrecorded immune exposures were likely. The source is a woman under 30 in good health and CMV-seropositive. Sequences were obtained from PBMCs. The gene calls are TRBV7-2 and TRBJ1-1; maybe TRBD1 (6 bases). The CDR3 DNA follows: TGTGCCAGCAGCTTCCTACTGGCCGTAGGGGGAGTCGGGAACACTGAAGCTTTCTTT. Protein sequence: CASSFLLAVGGVGNTEAFF.